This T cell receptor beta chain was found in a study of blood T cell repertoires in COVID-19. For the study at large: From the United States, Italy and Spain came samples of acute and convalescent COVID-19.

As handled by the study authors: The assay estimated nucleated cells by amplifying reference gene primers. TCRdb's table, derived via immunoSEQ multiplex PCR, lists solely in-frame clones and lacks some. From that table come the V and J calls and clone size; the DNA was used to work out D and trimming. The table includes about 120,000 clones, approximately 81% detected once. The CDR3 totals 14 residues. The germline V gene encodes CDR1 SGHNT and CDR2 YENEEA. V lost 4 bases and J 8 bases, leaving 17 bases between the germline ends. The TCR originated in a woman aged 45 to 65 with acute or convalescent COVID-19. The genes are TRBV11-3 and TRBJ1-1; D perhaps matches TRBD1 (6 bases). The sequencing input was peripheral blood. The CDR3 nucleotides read TGTGCCAGCAGCTCATACCAGCCAACAGGGGAAGCTTTCTTT. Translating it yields CASSSYQPTGEAFF.